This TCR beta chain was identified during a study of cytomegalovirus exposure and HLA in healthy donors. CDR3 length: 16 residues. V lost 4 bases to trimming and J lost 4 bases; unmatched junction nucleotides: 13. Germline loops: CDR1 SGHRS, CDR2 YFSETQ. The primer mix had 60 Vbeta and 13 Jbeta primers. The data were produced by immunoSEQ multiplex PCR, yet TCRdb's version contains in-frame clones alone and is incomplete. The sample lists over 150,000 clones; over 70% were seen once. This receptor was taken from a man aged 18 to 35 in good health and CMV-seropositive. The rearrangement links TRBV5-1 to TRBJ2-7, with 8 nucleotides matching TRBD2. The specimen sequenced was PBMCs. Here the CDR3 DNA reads TGCGCCAGCAGCCCGGGGGGGGTAGGTGGGGAATACGAGCAGTACTTC. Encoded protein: CASSPGGVGGEYEQYF.